This TCR beta chain is from a study of beta chain features in type 1 diabetes. Of the isolated RNA, all was reverse transcribed, and so the sequenced material was expressed TCRB transcripts. An average of approximately 4 million reads was obtained for naive, central memory and regulatory T cell samples. TCRdb's copy holds only in-frame clones and misses some; the assay was immunoSEQ multiplex PCR. The repertoire consists of 850,000 to 900,000 clones, with roughly 15% occurring once and the leading ten covering about 0.025%. Every participating donor gave one draw, a heparinised blood sample averaging around 0.11 L. Each sorted fraction was over 95% pure. This clone was picked up a small number of times. The source material was naive CD4+ T cells from blood. The sequence came from a woman younger than 35 in good health.

CDR3 in amino acids: CASSARTGRETQYF. The DNA for the CDR3 is TGTGCCAGCAGTGCCCGGACAGGGAGGGAGACCCAGTACTTC. The chain employs TRBV2 and TRBJ2-5; 8 bases line up with TRBD1. The CDR3 is made up of 14 amino acids. V was pared by 4 bases and J by 5 bases, with 6 bases of the junction left unmatched. Germline assignment: CDR1 SNHLY and CDR2 FYNNEI.